This T cell receptor (beta chain) was captured in a study of T cell responses to AZD1222 COVID-19 vaccine (dated by TCRdb to the early 2020s). At the level of the whole study: AZD1222 recipients with second doses at about 4 weeks or about 12 weeks were pooled, because spike-specific TCR depth and breadth did not differ between schedules. TCR sequencing was performed for roughly 240 trial participants, of whom some 200 were given two doses of AZD1222 and around 26 were given two doses of MenACWY control vaccine. Trial participants were enrolled into age subgroups of 18-55, 56-69 and 70-plus years, which contained roughly 150, 30 and 60 TCR-sequenced participants, respectively.

What this sample's time point label stands for: baseline before first vaccination. The vaccinee samples were drawn from two UK trials, COV001 and COV002, one of which was a single-blind randomized controlled phase 2/3 trial testing AZD1222 (ChAdOx1 nCoV-19) in healthy adults. Trial participant PBMC samples were collected at day 0 and day 28 after the second dose for TCRbeta chain sequencing. With regard to this clone: What antigen it recognizes has not been identified. The sample holds no much larger clone one base away, and base qualities are not on file.

The germline V and J ends show losses of 4 bases and 4 bases respectively, and no gene match explains 16 bases of the junction. The germline V gene gives CDR1 as MNHNS and CDR2 as SASEGT. Spanning cysteine to phenylalanine, the CDR3 consists of 18 amino acids. Of all the DNA, just the CDR3 is kept, 54 bases in frame from base 1. The CDR3 regions of human TCRbeta chains were analyzed by immunosequencing. Under the source paper's analysis protocol: TCRs in the repertoires were matched against a reference library of SARS-CoV-2-specific TCRs that had been generated with the MIRA antigen-specificity platform. Breadth meant the fraction of unique TCRs that were SARS-CoV-2-associated, whereas depth meant the fraction of total T cells that were SARS-CoV-2-associated. Using the MIRA data, every spike-specific TCR was mapped to the spike region that the TCR reacted to and assigned to either a CD4 or a CD8 class. Log10-transformed breadth and depth values were compared by one-way ANOVA with Sidak's multiple comparisons tests. Imported from immuneACCESS, the table was reduced by TCRdb to in-frame sequences with V and J called. These copies leave out some clones; in studies compared against another copy, an unresolved V gene accounts for under half, and the cause of the remainder is not known. The V and J calls and clone size come from that table; D and trimming were worked out from the DNA. Across this sample there are 160,000 or so clones, with 90% seen only once. The ten largest account for over 1.5% of the sample.

Overall results and qualifications from the work: Nearly half of unique spike-specific TCRs reportedly recognized epitopes outside regions mutated in the B.1.351 and B.1.1.7 variants. A significant rise in spike-specific TCR breadth and depth was observed after two AZD1222 doses relative to day 0 and relative to MenACWY recipients. In the small 56-69-year group, the increase in depth fell short of significance, most likely because of low power. Participants were mostly white British, with more females than males. The authors suggested clonal diversity may have been underestimated. CD4 TCRs associated with the vaccine covered the entire spike protein, and the dominant responses were in regions 160-218 and 743-854. Only six or seven AZD1222 recipients were SARS-CoV-2 seropositive at baseline, limiting conclusions about previously exposed vaccinees. Because no day 14 peak-response samples were available, the repertoires could be characterized only after the peak T cell response.

The material sequenced was peripheral blood, taken on day 0 of AZD1222 vaccination. The V and J segments used are TRBV6-1 and TRBJ2-7; TRBD1 agrees with 10 junctional bases. The TCR originated in an adult in good health. The DNA is TGTGCCAGCAGTGCGGACAGGGGGTTTGCTAGCCTGCCGTACGAGCAGTACTTC. Translated, this gives CASSADRGFASLPYEQYF.